Listed below are T cell receptor beta chains from one sample, sequenced in a study of blood T cell repertoires in COVID-19. The repertoire was sequenced with immunoSEQ multiplex PCR; TCRdb's copy has only in-frame clones and lacks some. The repertoire holds about 150,000 clones, roughly nine tenths seen once, with roughly 7% in the top ten. The sample taken for sequencing was PBMCs or T cells enriched from blood (not recorded which). Source of these receptors: a woman between 50 and 59 years old who had recovered from COVID-19. Each CDR3 is given with its conserved first and last residue. The order of the fields is D gene, clone size, J gene, V gene, CDR3 protein, CDR3 DNA. A D gene is named only where the DNA matches it firmly. Some rows mark clone size as missing; the rest say once, few, many or name a class of expanded clone.

D gene: -; clone size: -; J gene: TRBJ1-2; V gene: TRBV5-6; CDR3 protein: CASSLRGASTGSGYTF; CDR3 DNA: TGTGCCAGCAGCTTGAGGGGCGCTTCGACAGGATCTGGCTACACCTTC
D gene: -; clone size: -; J gene: TRBJ2-7; V gene: TRBV5-4; CDR3 protein: CASSLGGGRASSYEQYF; CDR3 DNA: TGTGCCAGCAGCCTGGGGGGAGGTCGGGCCAGCTCCTACGAGCAGTACTTC
D gene: -; clone size: -; J gene: TRBJ1-1; V gene: TRBV11-3; CDR3 protein: CASSGGQGIHTEAFF; CDR3 DNA: TGTGCCAGCAGCGGAGGCCAGGGGATTCATACTGAAGCTTTCTTT
D gene: TRBD1; clone size: -; J gene: TRBJ1-2; V gene: TRBV3-1/TRBV3-2; CDR3 protein: CASSQGDRGWGYTF; CDR3 DNA: TGTGCCAGCAGCCAAGGGGACAGGGGATGGGGCTACACCTTC
D gene: -; clone size: -; J gene: TRBJ1-1; V gene: TRBV28; CDR3 protein: CASSPGQEAFF; CDR3 DNA: TGTGCCAGCAGTCCGGGACAAGAAGCTTTCTTT
D gene: -; clone size: -; J gene: TRBJ2-1; V gene: TRBV10-3; CDR3 protein: CAIKEDGGRSSYNEQFF; CDR3 DNA: TGTGCCATCAAAGAGGACGGAGGAAGAAGCTCCTACAATGAGCAGTTCTTC
D gene: -; clone size: many; J gene: TRBJ1-1; V gene: TRBV2; CDR3 protein: CASSEGGQFMNTEAFF; CDR3 DNA: TGTGCCAGCAGTGAAGGTGGGCAGTTTATGAACACTGAAGCTTTCTTT
D gene: TRBD2; clone size: -; J gene: TRBJ2-2; V gene: TRBV18; CDR3 protein: CASSPKAGLNTGELFF; CDR3 DNA: TGTGCCAGCTCACCAAAAGCGGGACTTAACACCGGGGAGCTGTTTTTT
D gene: TRBD1; clone size: -; J gene: TRBJ2-2; V gene: TRBV18; CDR3 protein: CASSPGQGGTGELFF; CDR3 DNA: TGTGCCAGCTCACCGGGACAGGGTGGAACCGGGGAGCTGTTTTTT
D gene: TRBD1; clone size: -; J gene: TRBJ1-1; V gene: TRBV3-1/TRBV3-2; CDR3 protein: CASSQGGQGWTEAFF; CDR3 DNA: TGTGCCAGCAGCCAAGGGGGACAGGGTTGGACTGAAGCTTTCTTT
D gene: TRBD1; clone size: -; J gene: TRBJ1-2; V gene: TRBV7-9; CDR3 protein: CAIDRDSLTNYGYTF; CDR3 DNA: TGTGCCATAGATCGGGACAGTCTTACTAACTATGGCTACACCTTC
D gene: -; clone size: few; J gene: TRBJ1-1; V gene: TRBV6-1; CDR3 protein: CASSEVRSEAFF; CDR3 DNA: TGTGCCAGCAGTGAAGTCCGCAGTGAAGCTTTCTTT
D gene: TRBD1; clone size: -; J gene: TRBJ1-2; V gene: TRBV18; CDR3 protein: CASSPSLDRGAGYGYTF; CDR3 DNA: TGTGCCAGCTCACCATCCCTGGACAGGGGTGCGGGGTATGGCTACACCTTC
D gene: TRBD1; clone size: -; J gene: TRBJ2-2; V gene: TRBV28; CDR3 protein: CASSFVAGGKGELFF; CDR3 DNA: TGTGCCAGCAGTTTTGTGGCAGGGGGCAAAGGGGAGCTGTTTTTT
D gene: TRBD1; clone size: -; J gene: TRBJ2-3; V gene: TRBV18; CDR3 protein: CASSSGTGRIATQYF; CDR3 DNA: TGTGCCAGCTCATCCGGGACAGGGAGGATTGCTACGCAGTATTTT
D gene: TRBD1; clone size: -; J gene: TRBJ2-7; V gene: TRBV14; CDR3 protein: CASSQGGQGAVSSYEQYF; CDR3 DNA: TGTGCCAGCAGCCAAGGGGGACAGGGGGCTGTTAGTTCCTACGAGCAGTACTTC
D gene: -; clone size: -; J gene: TRBJ2-5; V gene: TRBV7-9; CDR3 protein: CASSLDQRRETQYF; CDR3 DNA: TGTGCCAGCAGCTTAGATCAAAGGAGAGAGACCCAGTACTTC
D gene: TRBD2; clone size: -; J gene: TRBJ2-3; V gene: TRBV7-2; CDR3 protein: CASSLSGSGSDTQYF; CDR3 DNA: TGTGCCAGCAGCTTGAGCGGGAGTGGGTCAGATACGCAGTATTTT
D gene: -; clone size: -; J gene: TRBJ2-3; V gene: TRBV7-2; CDR3 protein: CASSLGSRAGDTQYF; CDR3 DNA: TGTGCCAGCAGCTTGGGAAGCAGGGCAGGGGATACGCAGTATTTT
D gene: TRBD1; clone size: -; J gene: TRBJ2-7; V gene: TRBV29-1; CDR3 protein: CSVDRGHEQYF; CDR3 DNA: TGCAGCGTGGACAGGGGGCACGAGCAGTACTTC
D gene: -; clone size: once; J gene: TRBJ2-5; V gene: TRBV4-2; CDR3 protein: CASSQRPGQETQYF; CDR3 DNA: TGTGCCAGCAGCCAACGTCCAGGCCAAGAGACCCAGTACTTC
D gene: -; clone size: -; J gene: TRBJ2-3; V gene: TRBV5-1; CDR3 protein: CASSLQGSTDTQYF; CDR3 DNA: TGCGCCAGCAGCTTACAGGGAAGCACAGATACGCAGTATTTT